Presented here are 5 T cell receptor beta chains from one specimen sequenced in a study of T cell repertoires in cytomegalovirus infection. TCRdb used MiXCR to reprocess the reads, holding one entry per CDR3 protein. The sample gives over 100,000 distinct CDR3 sequences, about 17% of which show up once; 8% is in the top ten. Sequenced sample: PBMCs. These receptors all stem from a human donor in good health (CMV status not recorded). Some clones in this sample may be carry-over from other donors' samples.

This clonotype was detected many times. The genes are TRBV7-2 and TRBJ2-1, with D hard to call. This CDR3 region has 13 residues. V was pared by 6 bases and J by 6 bases, with 12 bases between. Germline values: CDR1 SGHTA, CDR2 FQGNSA. The CDR3 region has the DNA TGTGCCAGCAGGTTAACCATGGGCAATGAGCAGTTCTTC. Amino acid sequence: CASRLTMGNEQFF. Combining the CDR3 with reference TRBV7-2 and TRBJ2-1 gives the whole variable domain GAGVSQSPSNKVTEKGKDVELRCDPISGHTALYWYRQSLGQGLEFLIYFQGNSAPDKSGLPSDRFSAERTGGSVSTLTIQRTQQEDSAVYLCASRLTMGNEQFFGPGTRLTVL.

CDR3 nucleotides: TGTGCCAGCAGTCCCCCCAGGGTTTGGGATACGCAGTATTTT. Translating it yields CASSPPRVWDTQYF. This rearrangement joins TRBV28 to TRBJ2-3, with D maybe TRBD1 (5 bases). The CDR3 spans 14 residues. The germline V gene has CDR1 MDHEN and CDR2 SYDVKM. V shed 5 bases and J shed 6 bases, with 15 bases lying between them.

At least ten counts were recorded for this clonotype. The chain carries TRBV28 and TRBJ1-2; 7 bases fit TRBD1. The CDR3 has 11 residues. V lost 6 bases, J lost 7 bases, and 2 bases stayed unmatched. Germline lookup yields CDR1 MDHEN and CDR2 SYDVKM. Written as DNA, the CDR3 is TGTGCCAGCAGGACAGGGAGTGGCTACACCTTC. It yields the protein CASRTGSGYTF.

This clonotype was seen at least ten times. The genes are TRBV7-9 and TRBJ2-7, with 11 positions matching TRBD2. CDR1 is SEHNR, CDR2 FQNEAQ, per germline (reference sequence). Unmatched junction bases numbered 7, after V lost 5 bases and J lost 1 base. The CDR3 has 16 amino acids. This chain's CDR3 is CASSPLLAGVSYEQYF. In nucleotides, the CDR3 is TGTGCCAGCAGCCCACTACTAGCGGGGGTGTCCTACGAGCAGTACTTC. The entire variable domain, with the rest obtained from reference TRBV7-9 and TRBJ2-7, is as follows: DTGVSQNPRHKITKRGQNVTFRCDPISEHNRLYWYRQTLGQGPEFLTYFQNEAQLEKSRLLSDRFSAERPKGSFSTLEIQRTEQGDSAMYLCASSPLLAGVSYEQYFGPGTRLTVT.

The CDR3 sequence: CASSSGQGVPTYNEQFF. The DNA for the CDR3 is TGTGCCAGCAGTTCAGGACAGGGGGTGCCTACCTACAATGAGCAGTTCTTC. V usage is TRBV12-3 or TRBV12-4 and J usage is TRBJ2-1; TRBD1 aligns across 10 bases. The V gene end was trimmed by 4 bases and the J gene end by 2 bases; junction bases not matched to a gene: 8. The CDR3 has 17 residues.